This record concerns one TCR beta chain sequence. The antigen is undetermined. This sample was included in a study of T cell repertoires in cytomegalovirus infection. Across the study: Evidence of both CMV infection and a matching HLA type came from public TCR beta signatures.

TCRdb re-derived calls from the reads in MiXCR, one entry per CDR3 protein. The sample yields roughly 700,000 distinct CDR3 sequences, approximately 33% seen once. V dropped 0 bases and J dropped 3; count of bases not matched to a gene: 5. The V gene's germline CDR1 is MNHEY and CDR2 SVGAGI. This CDR3 comprises 15 residues. This sequence joins TRBV6-5 and TRBJ2-7, with TRBD1 matching over 7 bases. Specimen: cultured PBMCs, collected from culture after CMV antigen stimulation. The sequence derives from a human donor in good health (CMV status not recorded). Some clones in this sample may be carry-over from other donors' samples. The CDR3 protein is CASSYSRDSVYEQYF. The DNA for the CDR3 is TGTGCCAGCAGTTACTCGAGGGACAGTGTCTACGAGCAGTACTTC.